This entry lists 29 T cell receptor beta chains sequenced from one sample in a study of control samples from healthy donors and cancer patients. Produced via immunoSEQ multiplex PCR; TCRdb's table is partial and in-frame only. The sample yields 150,000 to 200,000 clones, 94% seen once. Sample: blood. These receptors all come from a woman aged 18-29 years in good health.

The chain has TRBV6-2 or TRBV6-3 and TRBJ1-2; 9 nucleotides align to TRBD1. The CDR3 has 15 amino acids. From germline, CDR1 is MNHEY and CDR2 SVGEGT. Unmatched junction bases numbered 5, after V lost 2 bases and J lost 4 bases. CDR3 nucleotide sequence: TGTGCCAGCAGTTACCCGGACAGGGGATTCTATGGCTACACCTTC. Translation: CASSYPDRGFYGYTF.

The gene calls are TRBV20-1 and TRBJ2-2; D gene uncertain. This CDR3 region has 11 residues. Germline loops: CDR1 DFQATT, CDR2 SNEGSKA (reference sequence). Trimming shortened V by 4 bases and J by 0 bases, and 0 bases separated the two germline ends. The CDR3 nucleotides read TGCAGTGCTACGAACACCGGGGAGCTGTTTTTT. Protein sequence: CSATNTGELFF.

This chain uses TRBV9 with TRBJ1-1; 7 bases are a match to TRBD1. The CDR3 is 13 residues long. The junction had 5 bases not matched to a gene; V was cut back by 4 bases and J by 5 bases. Germline V gene lookup returns CDR1 SGDLS and CDR2 YYNGEE. CDR3 DNA: TGTGCCAGCAGCCTTCCAGGGGGGACTGAAGCTTTCTTT. Translating gives CASSLPGGTEAFF.

Comments on this clone: In this CDR3 the conserved last residue, phenylalanine or tryptophan, is missing, so a read error is likely. No DNA is shown, since the ends of the CDR3 on it are uncertain; the CDR3 is the one TCRdb lists. J is TRBJ1-2 and V is TRBV28. The CDR3 length is 11 residues, termini included. The germline V gene has CDR1 MDHEN and CDR2 SYDVKM. CDR3 region: CASRRDSQTQI.

The V gene is TRBV7-2, the J gene TRBJ1-3, with no clear D. Germline values: CDR1 SGHTA, CDR2 FQGNSA. The CDR3 extends over 14 amino acids. The germline V and J ends were trimmed by 8 bases and 4 bases, with 15 bases remaining between them. The CDR3 protein is CASGHWELGNTIYF. The CDR3 nucleotides read TGTGCCAGCGGCCACTGGGAGCTCGGAAACACCATATATTTT.

The rearrangement links TRBV11-2 to TRBJ1-1, with D maybe TRBD1 (5 bases). V gave up 5 bases and J gave up 5 bases, with 21 bases separating them. CDR3 length: 16 residues. The germline CDR1 and CDR2 sequences are SGHAT and FQNNGV. DNA for the CDR3: TGTGCCAGCAGCCGGATATACAGGAAGGGGTGGACTGAAGCTTTCTTT. Translation: CASSRIYRKGWTEAFF.

The rearrangement uses TRBV19 and TRBJ1-5; D uncertain. V was trimmed by 5 bases and J by 5 bases, leaving 13 bases between them. This CDR3 is built from 14 residues. Germline values: CDR1 LNHDA, CDR2 SQIVND (reference sequence). CDR3 DNA: TGTGCCAGTAGTCCGAGGGCCCTTTATCAGCCCCAGCATTTT. Encoded protein: CASSPRALYQPQHF. The full variable domain, rest sourced from reference TRBV19 and TRBJ1-5, is DGGITQSPKYLFRKEGQNVTLSCEQNLNHDAMYWYRQDPGQGLRLIYYSQIVNDFQKGDIAEGYSVSREKKESFPLTVTSAQKNPTAFYLCASSPRALYQPQHFGDGTRLSIL.

The chain recombines TRBV6-5 with TRBJ1-6; D unclear. This CDR3 has 12 residues. Germline V gene lookup returns CDR1 MNHEY and CDR2 SVGAGI. Trimming left V 7 bases short and J 10 bases short, with 11 bases between. CDR3 nucleotides: TGTGCCAGCACCGAAGGAGGGTCACCCCTCCACTTT. It translates to CASTEGGSPLHF.

As to this clone: The sample holds other DNA sequences that translate to the same CDR3. The chain joins TRBV7-2 to TRBJ1-1, with TRBD1 as a possible D gene (5 bases). The V end lost 3 bases, the J end lost 4 bases, and 9 bases lay between the germline ends. From germline, CDR1 is SGHTA and CDR2 FQGNSA. The CDR3 is 13 amino acids. The CDR3 spells CASSFTGGTEAFF. Here the CDR3 DNA reads TGTGCCAGCAGCTTCACGGGGGGCACTGAAGCTTTCTTT.

The chain has TRBV7-8 and TRBJ1-3; D ambiguous. V was shortened by 1 base and J by 2 bases, with 9 bases between the two germline ends. In germline, CDR1 is SGHVS, CDR2 FQNEAQ. The CDR3 covers 15 residues. In nucleotides, the CDR3 is TGTGCCAGCAGCTTAGTAGGTTCTCCTGGAAACACCATATATTTT. This gives the protein CASSLVGSPGNTIYF.

This chain uses TRBV12-3 or TRBV12-4 with TRBJ1-1; D is unresolved. V was cut by 6 bases and J by 2 bases, with 7 bases left in between. The CDR3 runs 12 residues. The CDR3 reads CASSPPNTEAFF. In nucleotides, the CDR3 is TGTGCCAGCAGCCCTCCAAACACTGAAGCTTTCTTT.

The chain recombines TRBV7-9 with TRBJ1-1, with D possibly matching TRBD1 (6 bases). Trimming removed 4 bases from V and 3 bases from J, with 12 bases in between. This CDR3 has 14 residues. Looked up from germline, CDR1 is SEHNR and CDR2 is FQNEAQ (reference sequence). CDR3 region: CASSSPGGHTEAFF. The CDR3 DNA follows: TGTGCCAGCAGCTCGCCGGGGGGGCACACTGAAGCTTTCTTT.

The chain joins TRBV7-9 to TRBJ2-5; TRBD1 agrees at 10 bases. The V gene's germline CDR1 is SEHNR and CDR2 FQNEAQ (reference sequence). V lost 9 bases, J lost 9 bases, and 7 bases stayed unmatched. CDR3 size: 12 residues. The CDR3 sequence is CASGTGDGAQYF. In DNA form, the CDR3 reads TGTGCCAGTGGGACAGGGGATGGGGCCCAGTACTTC.

The chain links TRBV5-1 to TRBJ2-7; no clear D. This CDR3 spans 13 amino acids. Germline V gene data show CDR1 as SGHRS and CDR2 as YFSETQ. Trimming stripped 1 base from V and 0 bases from J, with 5 bases between. The CDR3 DNA sequence: TGCGCCAGCAGCTTGACAGTCTCCTACGAGCAGTACTTC. Amino acid sequence: CASSLTVSYEQYF.

This clone came up once. The chain has TRBV5-5 and TRBJ1-1; 11 bases align to TRBD1. After removal of 4 bases from V and 5 bases from J, the junction contained 4 bases not matched to a gene. Germline V gives CDR1 SGHKS, CDR2 YYEKEE (reference sequence). This CDR3 contains 14 residues. The DNA for the CDR3 is TGTGCCAGCAGCCCGGGGACAGGGGGAACTGAAGCTTTCTTT. Its translation is CASSPGTGGTEAFF. The whole variable domain, filled in from reference TRBV5-5 and TRBJ1-1, reads DAGVTQSPTHLIKTRGQQVTLRCSPISGHKSVSWYQQVLGQGPQFIFQYYEKEERGRGNFPDRFSARQFPNYSSELNVNALLLGDSALYLCASSPGTGGTEAFFGQGTRLTVV.

This clone was recorded a few times. V is TRBV7-8 and J is TRBJ1-2, with D maybe TRBD1 (5 bases). Per the germline V gene, CDR1 is SGHVS and CDR2 is FQNEAQ. This CDR3 has 17 amino acids. V was shortened by 2 bases and J by 4 bases, with 20 bases between the two germline ends. DNA of the CDR3: TGTGCCAGCAGCTTAACCATCGAGGGGCAGCTCCTCTATGGCTACACCTTC. Translating gives CASSLTIEGQLLYGYTF.

Only one count was recorded for this clone. The chain couples TRBV11-2 to TRBJ2-7; D tentatively reads TRBD1 or TRBD2 (5 bases each). This CDR3 contains 15 residues. V lost 1 base and J lost 3, with 13 bases in between. Germline V gives CDR1 SGHAT, CDR2 FQNNGV. CDR3 bases: TGTGCCAGCAGCTTAGGAGTTGGGACGAGCTACGAGCAGTACTTC. It specifies CASSLGVGTSYEQYF.

V usage is TRBV4-1 and J usage is TRBJ1-1; D uncertain. Trimming took off 3 bases at V and 5 bases at J, with 13 bases between the two ends. The length of the CDR3 is 14 residues. Germline CDR1 is MGHRA and CDR2 is YSYEKL. The CDR3 nucleotides are TGCGCCAGCAGCCACCCGGTGTGGAGGACTGAAGCTTTCTTT. Translation: CASSHPVWRTEAFF.

The chain combines TRBV7-2 with TRBJ2-1; TRBD1 matches 7 bases. The junction had 6 bases not matched to a gene; V was cut back by 2 bases and J by 8 bases. The length of the CDR3 is 14 residues. Germline V gives CDR1 SGHTA, CDR2 FQGNSA. The CDR3 DNA reads as TGTGCCAGCAGCTTAAGACAGGGCACGGATGAGCAGTTCTTC. Residues: CASSLRQGTDEQFF.

The chain uses TRBV10-3 and TRBJ1-2; tentatively, D is TRBD1 (5 bases). This CDR3 contains 12 residues. Trimming stripped 2 bases from V and 7 bases from J, with 8 bases between. Germline CDR1 is ENHRY and CDR2 is SYGVKD. Written as DNA, the CDR3 is TGTGCCATCAGTGAGGGACAATCTGGCTACACCTTC. Its translation is CAISEGQSGYTF.

The chain recombines TRBV28 with TRBJ2-7; TRBD2 aligns across 12 bases. CDR3 length: 15 amino acids. Germline values: CDR1 MDHEN, CDR2 SYDVKM. V trimming: 3 bases; J trimming: 3 bases; junction bases outside the gene matches: 3. DNA for the CDR3: TGTGCCAGCAGTTTCTGGACTAGCGGGGACTACGAGCAGTACTTC. Translating gives CASSFWTSGDYEQYF.

The rearrangement uses TRBV11-3 and TRBJ1-1; unclear D gene. From germline, CDR1 is SGHNT and CDR2 YENEEA. The CDR3 consists of 13 residues. The ends were cut back, 5 bases at V and 10 bases at J, with 17 bases in the middle. The DNA for the CDR3 is TGTGCCAGCAGCCGAACCCTGTTGCATCCAGCTTTCTTT. This codes for CASSRTLLHPAFF.

The J gene is TRBJ2-3, the V gene TRBV7-2; D is unresolved. V was shortened by 2 bases and J by 5 bases, with 11 bases between the two germline ends. Germline CDR1 SGHTA, CDR2 FQGNSA. The CDR3 runs to 14 residues. The CDR3 here is CASSLNAHRDTQYF. CDR3 DNA: TGTGCCAGCAGCTTAAACGCGCATAGAGATACGCAGTATTTT.

The chain joins TRBV7-3 to TRBJ1-1; D is uncertain. This CDR3 spans 14 amino acids. V lost 3 bases, J lost 7 bases, and 15 bases lay in between. Per germline, CDR1 SGHTA and CDR2 FQGTGA. The CDR3 region has the DNA TGTGCCAGCAGCTTGTCCCCGTACGAGGGTGAAGCTTTCTTT. Translated, it gives CASSLSPYEGEAFF.

This rearrangement joins TRBV12-3 or TRBV12-4 to TRBJ1-1, with D possibly being TRBD1 (6 bases). Trimming removed 6 bases at V and 4 bases at J, with 12 bases between. The CDR3 has 13 residues. The CDR3 DNA sequence: TGTGCCAGCAGGCCACAGGGTCCCACTGAAGCTTTCTTT. Encoded protein: CASRPQGPTEAFF.

The CDR3 is CASSRPGGYEQYF. For the CDR3, the DNA is TGTGCCAGCAGTCGCCCCGGGGGGTACGAGCAGTACTTC. This chain uses TRBV27 with TRBJ2-7, with 7 bases matching TRBD2. V lost 5 bases, J lost 4 bases, and 5 bases stayed unmatched. The CDR3 contains 13 residues. CDR1 MNHEY and CDR2 SMNVEV come from the germline V gene (reference sequence).

About this clone itself: Germline is not matched at one junction end, which may reflect a read error. The chain links TRBV11-3 to TRBJ2-2; D ambiguous. This CDR3 is built from 12 residues. Germline loops: CDR1 SGHNT, CDR2 YENEEA. The CDR3 nucleotides are TGTGCCGGCAGCCCCAATCCCGGGGAGCTGTTTTTT. Its translation: CAGSPNPGELFF.

The chain employs TRBV29-1 and TRBJ2-1; 12 nucleotides agree with TRBD2. The CDR3 spans 13 residues. Trimming took 7 bases from V and 6 from J; bases not matched to a gene: 4. CDR1 and CDR2 (germline): SQVTM, ANQGSEA. This chain's CDR3 is CSASGRAGNEQFF. The CDR3 DNA reads as TGCAGCGCTAGCGGGAGGGCCGGCAATGAGCAGTTCTTC.

This chain connects TRBV28 to TRBJ1-1; D is unclear. CDR1 is MDHEN and CDR2 is SYDVKM in the germline V gene. The V end lost 6 bases, the J end lost 8 bases, and 10 bases lay between the germline ends. There are 11 residues in the CDR3. The CDR3 DNA reads TGTGCCAGCAGCACCCCCGGAGAAGCTTTCTTT. It encodes CASSTPGEAFF. Combining the CDR3 with reference TRBV28 and TRBJ1-1 gives the whole variable domain DVKVTQSSRYLVKRTGEKVFLECVQDMDHENMFWYRQDPGLGLRLIYFSYDVKMKEKGDIPEGYSVSREKKERFSLILESASTNQTSMYLCASSTPGEAFFGQGTRLTVV.